This T cell receptor beta chain stems from a study of cytomegalovirus exposure and HLA in healthy donors. Produced via immunoSEQ multiplex PCR; TCRdb's table is partial and in-frame only. The sample includes tens of thousands of clones, just under 95% of them seen just once. A note on this clone: What it recognizes is unknown.

The CDR3 is 14 residues long. The germline V gene has CDR1 MNHEY and CDR2 SMNVEV (reference sequence). J lost 5 bases, V lost 6 bases, and 6 bases had no gene match. Study results and limitations: First-cohort TCR clusters tended to co-occur in the roughly 130 validation repertoires, a later analysis found. For most TCR sequences rarity was the rule, although some public TCRs occurred in many donors. It was 150 or so TCR beta chains that were listed as cytomegalovirus-associated.

Source material: PBMCs. This TCR was recovered from a man younger than 30 in good health and CMV-seronegative. The rearrangement uses TRBV27 and TRBJ1-2; 10 nucleotides align to TRBD1. DNA of the CDR3: TGTGCCAGCAGGGAGACAGGGGGCCGATATGGCTACACCTTC. It is translated as CASRETGGRYGYTF.